This TCR beta chain was identified during a study of cytomegalovirus exposure and HLA in healthy donors. Study-level information: The study's early data release held approximately 91 million unique TCRs from HLA-typed donors.

Notes on the study in general: It was taken for granted in presence/absence analyses that sequencing depth across donors was roughly uniform. Follow-up analysis seemed to connect common viral pathogens with several of the most significant clusters identified.

Details on this clone: Its specificity is unknown.

13 Jbeta primers and 60 Vbeta primers were used for the PCR. As originally analysed: Some 80 million unique TCR beta chains, roughly 11 million shared, were counted in a later analysis. The table came from immunoSEQ multiplex PCR; TCRdb's copy has only in-frame clones and leaves some out. The DNA was the basis for D and trimming; V, J and clone size are from that table. This table has about 120,000 clones, 80% appearing once. The sequence came from a man over 45 in good health and CMV-seronegative. Sequencing was carried out using PBMCs.

CDR3 nucleotides: TGTGCCAGCAGCCCGAGACAGGGTGGCGGCATTCAGTACTTC. This encodes CASSPRQGGGIQYF. J is TRBJ2-4 and V is TRBV4-2, with 7 bases identical to TRBD1. Germline trimming cut 4 bases from V and 9 bases from J; bases unmatched to any gene: 9. The CDR3 extends over 14 amino acids. The germline gives CDR1 LGHNA, CDR2 YNFKEQ.